This T cell receptor (beta chain) was retrieved from a study of T cell responses to AZD1222 COVID-19 vaccine. Sequenced by immunoSEQ multiplex PCR; TCRdb stores in-frame clones only, minus some. This table has roughly 100,000 clones, over 75% appearing once. The source is an adult in good health. The sequencing used peripheral blood, collected on day 0 of AZD1222 vaccination.

The CDR3 sequence: CASSLGTGGGEQYF. CDR3 coding DNA: TGTGCCAGCAGCCTCGGGACAGGGGGCGGCGAGCAGTACTTC. V gene TRBV28 combines with J gene TRBJ2-7; 12 bases line up with TRBD1. The CDR3 length is 14 residues. Germline assignment: CDR1 MDHEN and CDR2 SYDVKM. After removal of 6 bases from V and 6 bases from J, the junction contained 6 bases not matched to a gene.